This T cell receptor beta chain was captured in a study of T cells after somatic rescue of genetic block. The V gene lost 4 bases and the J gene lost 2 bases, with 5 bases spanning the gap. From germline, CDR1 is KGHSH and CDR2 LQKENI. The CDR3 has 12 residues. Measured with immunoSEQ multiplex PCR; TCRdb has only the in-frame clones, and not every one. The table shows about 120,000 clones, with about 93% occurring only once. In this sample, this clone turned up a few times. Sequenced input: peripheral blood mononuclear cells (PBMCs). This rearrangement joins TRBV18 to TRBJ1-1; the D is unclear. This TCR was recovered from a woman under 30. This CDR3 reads CASSQGNTEAFF. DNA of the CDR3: TGTGCCAGCTCACAGGGTAACACTGAAGCTTTCTTT.